This T cell receptor (beta chain) stems from a study of blood T cell repertoires in COVID-19. Study details: Whether acute or convalescent, the COVID-19 samples came from the United States, Italy and Spain.

The CDR3 contains 14 residues. The V gene's germline CDR1 is MNHEY and CDR2 SMNVEV (reference sequence). Trimming stripped 4 bases from V and 5 bases from J, with 14 bases between. The study recruited people aged about 18 to 95 years across about 25 US areas. Researchers sorted participants into cohorts using their self-reported clinical history. All exposed participants met a person with COVID-19 within 2 weeks before entering the study. Only in-frame clones appear in the TCRdb table, and some are missing; sequencing was by immunoSEQ multiplex PCR. The data contain over 250,000 clones, 80% to 85% of them singletons.

Sequenced: PBMCs or T cells enriched from blood (not recorded which). The sequence was obtained from a man aged 35-49 years who had been exposed to COVID-19. The chain combines TRBV27 with TRBJ1-2; D remains unclear. CDR3 sequence: CASSWSPSEYGYTF. CDR3 nucleotides: TGTGCCAGCAGTTGGAGCCCGTCGGAGTATGGCTACACCTTC.